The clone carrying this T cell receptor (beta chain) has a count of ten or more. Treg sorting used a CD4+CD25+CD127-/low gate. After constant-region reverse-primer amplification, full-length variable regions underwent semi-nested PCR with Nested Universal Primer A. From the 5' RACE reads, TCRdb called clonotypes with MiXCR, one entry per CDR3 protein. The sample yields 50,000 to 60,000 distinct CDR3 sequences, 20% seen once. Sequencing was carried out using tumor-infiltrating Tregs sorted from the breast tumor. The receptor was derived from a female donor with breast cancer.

In DNA form, the CDR3 reads TGTGCCAGTAGCCCACCGGGACAGGGAATTCAGCCCCAGCATTTT. Protein sequence: CASSPPGQGIQPQHF. J is TRBJ1-5 and V is TRBV19, with 9 positions matching TRBD1. The CDR3 runs to 15 residues. Unmatched junction bases numbered 9, after V lost 6 bases and J lost 6 bases. In germline, CDR1 is LNHDA, CDR2 SQIVND (reference sequence). Full variable domain (outside the CDR3, taken from reference TRBV19 and TRBJ1-5): DGGITQSPKYLFRKEGQNVTLSCEQNLNHDAMYWYRQDPGQGLRLIYYSQIVNDFQKGDIAEGYSVSREKKESFPLTVTSAQKNPTAFYLCASSPPGQGIQPQHFGDGTRLSIL.